These 11 T cell receptor beta chains came from one sample sequenced in a study of T cells in Graves' hyperthyroidism and ophthalmopathy. RNA transcripts served as the template for amplifying TCR beta CDR3 regions. Carried out on the TCR CDR3, a first-round RT-PCR used the HTBI primer set. TCRdb re-called the multiplex PCR reads with MiXCR, one entry per CDR3 protein. The table has under 400,000 distinct CDR3 sequences, approximately 16% seen once. The sequenced material came from blood. The receptors come from a woman aged 60-75 years with Graves' ophthalmopathy.

The rearrangement joins TRBV20-1 to TRBJ2-7; maybe TRBD1 (5 bases). Germline V gene sequence: CDR1 DFQATT, CDR2 SNEGSKA (reference sequence). The CDR3 contains 14 residues. Deletions cut 2 bases from V and 3 bases from J, with 14 bases between. In nucleotides, the CDR3 is TGCAGTGCTAGAAAGAGAACAGGCAGCTACGAGCAGTACTTC. As protein: CSARKRTGSYEQYF.

As regards this clonotype: A single base separates this from a much larger clone, so it may be a read error. V gene TRBV12-3 or TRBV12-4 combines with J gene TRBJ2-2; the match to TRBD2 covers 7 bases. The CDR3 consists of 16 residues. CDR3 protein: CASSLGAGAFTRELFF. The CDR3, as DNA: TGTGCCAGCAGTCTAGGGGCGGGAGCATTCACCAGGGAGCTGTTTTTT.

The chain recombines TRBV6-1 with TRBJ2-2; no definite D call. CDR1 and CDR2 (germline): MNHNS, SASEGT. CDR3 length: 14 amino acids. The V gene lost 5 bases and the J gene lost 4 bases, with 11 bases spanning the gap. For the CDR3, the DNA is TGTGCCAGCAGTACCCCCTCCCCCACCGGGGAGCTGTTTTTT. Its translation is CASSTPSPTGELFF.

This clonotype was seen repeatedly, ten times or more. The chain combines TRBV28 with TRBJ2-1; TRBD2 agrees at 9 bases. V was clipped by 7 bases and J by 3 bases; unmatched bases: 7. Germline-derived CDR1 and CDR2 are MDHEN and SYDVKM. The CDR3 sequence is 15 residues long. CDR3 amino acids: CASTEGTSYYNEQFF. The CDR3 coding sequence is TGTGCCAGCACCGAGGGGACTAGCTACTACAATGAGCAGTTCTTC.

This clonotype was seen repeatedly, ten times or more. The chain is built from TRBV2 and TRBJ2-5, with a possible D match to TRBD2 (7 bases). Germline CDR1 is SNHLY and CDR2 is FYNNEI. The V gene lost 8 bases and the J gene lost 5 bases, with 18 bases spanning the gap. The CDR3 extends over 14 amino acids. Here the CDR3 reads CASRQGGGMETQYF. CDR3 DNA sequence: TGTGCCAGCCGTCAAGGGGGGGGGATGGAGACCCAGTACTTC.

As to this clonotype: This may come from a read error, since a much larger clone is one base off. The chain links TRBV2 to TRBJ2-2; 9 positions agree with TRBD2. The V gene's germline CDR1 is SNHLY and CDR2 FYNNEI. Trimming took 6 bases from V and 7 from J; bases not matched to a gene: 9. The CDR3 spans 15 residues. The CDR3 sequence is CASSHQREVGGELFF. The CDR3 bases are TGTGCCAGCAGCCACCAGCGGGAGGTAGGCGGGGAGCTGTTTTTT.

This clonotype has a count of ten or more. The V call is TRBV7-9, the J call TRBJ2-7; TRBD2 aligns across 10 bases. With V trimmed by 1 base and J by 7 bases, 4 bases remained unmatched. The CDR3 totals 14 residues. Looked up from germline, CDR1 is SEHNR and CDR2 is FQNEAQ (reference sequence). CDR3 region: CASSLDLAGDEQYF. For the CDR3, the DNA is TGTGCCAGCAGCTTAGATCTAGCGGGAGATGAGCAGTACTTC.

This clonotype was found many times. The chain couples TRBV7-9 to TRBJ1-4; 7 bases are shared with TRBD1. V lost 3 bases and J lost 5; bases outside the gene matches: 3. This CDR3 spans 14 amino acids. The germline gives CDR1 SEHNR, CDR2 FQNEAQ (reference sequence). This CDR3 reads CASSFGTANEKLFF. The CDR3 coding sequence is TGTGCCAGCAGCTTCGGGACAGCAAATGAAAAACTGTTTTTT. The entire variable domain, with the rest obtained from reference TRBV7-9 and TRBJ1-4, is as follows: DTGVSQNPRHKITKRGQNVTFRCDPISEHNRLYWYRQTLGQGPEFLTYFQNEAQLEKSRLLSDRFSAERPKGSFSTLEIQRTEQGDSAMYLCASSFGTANEKLFFGSGTQLSVL.

This clonotype appeared many times. The J gene is TRBJ2-4, the V gene TRBV11-2; 13 bases align to TRBD2. CDR1 and CDR2 from the germline V gene are SGHAT and FQNNGV. The V and J ends lost 5 bases and 2 bases, in that order; junction bases with no gene match: 12. The CDR3 is 19 residues long. CDR3 loop: CASSPDHPTSGRSKNIQYF. CDR3 in DNA: TGTGCCAGCAGCCCCGATCATCCGACTAGCGGGAGGTCCAAAAACATTCAGTACTTC.

This clonotype was seen ten or more times. The J gene is TRBJ1-6, the V gene TRBV7-2, with D possibly being TRBD1 (5 bases). V was pared by 5 bases and J by 9 bases, with 14 bases between. Germline CDR1 and CDR2: SGHTA and FQGNSA. The CDR3 has 14 residues. CDR3 region: CASSLLGDASPLHF. Written as DNA, the CDR3 is TGTGCCAGCAGCCTACTTGGGGACGCTTCACCCCTCCACTTT. Drawing the rest from reference TRBV7-2 and TRBJ1-6, the complete variable domain is GAGVSQSPSNKVTEKGKDVELRCDPISGHTALYWYRQSLGQGLEFLIYFQGNSAPDKSGLPSDRFSAERTGGSVSTLTIQRTQQEDSAVYLCASSLLGDASPLHFGNGTRLTVT.

For this clonotype: A much larger clone differs from this one at a single base, so this may be a read error. V gene TRBV15 combines with J gene TRBJ2-3; D perhaps matches TRBD2 (5 bases). Germline values: CDR1 LNHNV, CDR2 YYDKDF (reference sequence). This CDR3 region has 13 residues. CDR3 sequence (DNA): TGTGCCACCGGGGAGCTTGGCACAGATACGCAGTGTTTT. It is translated as CATGELGTDTQCF.